Shown below are 25 T cell receptor beta chains from a single sample sequenced in a study of cytomegalovirus exposure and HLA in healthy donors. TCRdb's copy holds only in-frame clones and misses some; the assay was immunoSEQ multiplex PCR. Of under 80,000 clones listed, about 89% are singletons. What was sequenced was PBMCs. These receptors were taken from a woman between 18 and 29 years old in good health and CMV-seronegative.

V and J are TRBV14 and TRBJ2-2; TRBD2 matches at 14 bases. There are 17 residues in the CDR3. The germline V gene encodes CDR1 SGHDN and CDR2 FVKESK. V was pared by 1 base and J by 4 bases, with 2 bases of the junction left unmatched. CDR3 sequence reads: CASSQGLAGGFTGELFF. CDR3 bases: TGTGCCAGCAGCCAAGGACTAGCGGGGGGGTTCACCGGGGAGCTGTTTTTT.

The rearrangement links TRBV19 to TRBJ2-2, with a weak D call TRBD1 (6 bases). The CDR3 has 19 amino acids. V was pared by 7 bases and J by 2 bases, with 26 bases between. Germline V gene data show CDR1 as LNHDA and CDR2 as SQIVND (reference sequence). CDR3 nucleotide sequence: TGTGCCAGTACCCAATGGTGGGCCAGGGGATCCGAAAACACCGGGGAGCTGTTTTTT. Its translation is CASTQWWARGSENTGELFF.

The rearrangement uses TRBV2 and TRBJ2-7, with TRBD2 matching 8 bases. CDR1 and CDR2 (germline): SNHLY, FYNNEI. This CDR3 is 13 amino acids long. V dropped 7 bases and J dropped 5; count of bases not matched to a gene: 7. The CDR3 is CASNRLSGNEQYF. The CDR3 DNA is TGTGCCAGCAACCGCCTTAGCGGGAACGAGCAGTACTTC.

The rearrangement joins TRBV10-3 to TRBJ1-2; 7 nucleotides agree with TRBD1. The ends lost 7 bases at V and 7 bases at J; junction bases unmatched: 12. Germline V CDR1 and CDR2: ENHRY, SYGVKD. The CDR3 totals 14 residues. The CDR3 spells CAINYRGSSSGYTF. CDR3 in DNA: TGTGCCATCAATTACAGGGGTTCATCTAGTGGCTACACCTTC.

The chain joins TRBV6-1 to TRBJ2-7, with TRBD1 matching 8 bases. Germline V CDR1 and CDR2: MNHNS, SASEGT. V gave up 6 bases and J gave up 4 bases; unmatched junction bases: 8. The CDR3 length is 14 residues. As DNA, the CDR3 is TGTGCCAGCAGAACAACAGGGGGAGCTTACGAGCAGTACTTC. Amino acids: CASRTTGGAYEQYF.

The chain couples TRBV27 to TRBJ2-5, with a possible D match to TRBD1 (6 bases). Germline V gives CDR1 MNHEY, CDR2 SMNVEV (reference sequence). V dropped 5 bases and J dropped 6 bases, with 19 bases sitting between them. CDR3 length: 15 residues. In nucleotides, the CDR3 is TGTGCCAGCAGTCCGCAATCAGGGGTTCAGCAGACCCAGTACTTC. Amino acids: CASSPQSGVQQTQYF.

The V and J genes are TRBV18 and TRBJ1-1; TRBD1 matches 9 bases. CDR3 size: 14 residues. CDR1 KGHSH and CDR2 LQKENI come from the germline V gene. V lost 3 bases to trimming and J lost 5 bases; unmatched junction nucleotides: 4. The CDR3, as DNA: TGTGCCAGCTCACCGACAGGGGGAGAGACTGAAGCTTTCTTT. Its translation is CASSPTGGETEAFF.

Written as DNA, the CDR3 is TGTGCCAGCAGTGACCGGGGTTGGCTCGACACCGGGGAGCTGTTTTTT. It yields the protein CASSDRGWLDTGELFF. The chain joins TRBV6-1 to TRBJ2-2, with D possibly being TRBD2 (5 bases). V lost 3 bases to trimming and J lost 3 bases, with 14 bases between them. Per the germline V gene, CDR1 is MNHNS and CDR2 is SASEGT. The CDR3 runs to 16 residues.

The chain recombines TRBV2 with TRBJ1-1, with D possibly matching TRBD1 (5 bases). CDR1 and CDR2 (germline): SNHLY, FYNNEI. The CDR3 contains 13 residues. The ends were cut back, 0 bases at V and 11 bases at J, with 13 bases in the middle. The CDR3 sequence: CASSEALQGRAFF. The CDR3 DNA sequence: TGTGCCAGCAGTGAAGCGCTTCAGGGTCGGGCTTTCTTT.

The V gene is TRBV28, the J gene TRBJ2-5; maybe TRBD2 (5 bases). The germline CDR1 and CDR2 sequences are MDHEN and SYDVKM. Trimming pared 4 bases from V and 5 bases from J, leaving 11 bases between. The CDR3 is 13 amino acids. Here the CDR3 reads CASSWRLGETQYF. CDR3 in DNA: TGTGCCAGCAGTTGGAGGCTCGGGGAGACCCAGTACTTC.

The V gene is TRBV19, the J gene TRBJ1-3, with 11 bases matching TRBD1. Germline CDR1 reads LNHDA; CDR2 reads SQIVND (reference sequence). V shed 4 bases and J 5 bases; nucleotides not matched to a gene: 7. The CDR3 has 16 residues. The CDR3 sequence: CASSTRTGGGRNTIYF. CDR3 DNA: TGTGCCAGTAGTACCCGGACAGGGGGCGGTCGAAACACCATATATTTT.

This chain links TRBV7-8 with TRBJ1-1, with D unresolved. Germline V gene sequence: CDR1 SGHVS, CDR2 FQNEAQ. V lost 4 bases and J 4 bases, leaving 4 bases between the germline ends. The CDR3 length is 11 residues. The CDR3 sequence: CASSSVTEAFF. CDR3 DNA sequence: TGTGCCAGCAGCTCGGTCACTGAAGCTTTCTTT.

The chain links TRBV6-5 to TRBJ1-2; 8 bases are shared with TRBD1. In germline, CDR1 is MNHEY, CDR2 SVGAGI. The V and J ends lost 2 bases and 8 bases, in that order; junction bases with no gene match: 7. The CDR3 spans 14 residues. The CDR3 nucleotides are TGTGCCAGCAGTTACCGAGGACAGGGAGGCGGCTACACCTTC. Protein sequence: CASSYRGQGGGYTF.

Only one count was recorded for this clone. V is TRBV11-2 and J is TRBJ2-1; TRBD2 matches 13 bases. V lost 4 bases, J lost 4 bases, and 4 bases stayed unmatched. CDR3 size: 16 residues. Per germline, CDR1 SGHAT and CDR2 FQNNGV. The chain's CDR3 is CASSWTSGRRYNEQFF. The CDR3 DNA reads as TGTGCCAGCAGCTGGACTAGCGGGAGACGATACAATGAGCAGTTCTTC. Complete variable domain (other parts from reference TRBV11-2 and TRBJ2-1): EAGVAQSPRYKIIEKRQSVAFWCNPISGHATLYWYQQILGQGPKLLIQFQNNGVVDDSQLPKDRFSAERLKGVDSTLKIQPAKLEDSAVYLCASSWTSGRRYNEQFFGPGTRLTVL.

This chain uses TRBV19 with TRBJ2-7; 15 positions agree with TRBD2. This CDR3 comprises 16 residues. With V trimmed by 8 bases and J by 5 bases, 10 bases remained unmatched. The V gene's germline CDR1 is LNHDA and CDR2 SQIVND (reference sequence). The DNA of the CDR3 is TGTGCCAGTCGGACTAGCGGGAGGGCCTTATCCAACGAGCAGTACTTC. It specifies CASRTSGRALSNEQYF.

The V gene is TRBV7-2, the J gene TRBJ2-2; 9 bases fit TRBD2. The germline V gene encodes CDR1 SGHTA and CDR2 FQGNSA. V gave up 4 bases and J gave up 6 bases; unmatched junction bases: 9. CDR3 size: 16 residues. CDR3 protein: CASSSARAGGSGELFF. DNA for the CDR3: TGTGCCAGCAGCTCAGCCCGTGCGGGGGGGTCCGGGGAGCTGTTTTTT.

The chain carries TRBV6-6 and TRBJ1-5; 9 positions match TRBD1. With 4 bases clipped from V and 3 bases from J, the junction kept 4 bases outside the gene matches. Germline V gene sequence: CDR1 MNHNY, CDR2 SVGAGI (reference sequence). The CDR3 loop spans 15 amino acids. The CDR3: CASSSGQGVNQPQHF. The CDR3 nucleotides read TGTGCCAGCAGTTCGGGACAGGGCGTCAATCAGCCCCAGCATTTT.

The chain recombines TRBV27 with TRBJ2-2; the match to TRBD2 covers 8 bases. Germline assignment: CDR1 MNHEY and CDR2 SMNVEV (reference sequence). The V gene end was trimmed by 6 bases and the J gene end by 6 bases; junction bases not matched to a gene: 6. CDR3 length: 14 amino acids. The CDR3 DNA reads as TGTGCCAGCAGCCGCCCGGGGGGGTCCGGGGAGCTGTTTTTT. Translated, it gives CASSRPGGSGELFF.

The chain has TRBV28 and TRBJ2-1; 16 bases are a match to TRBD2. The junction had 10 bases not matched to a gene; V was cut back by 6 bases and J by 8 bases. From germline, CDR1 is MDHEN and CDR2 SYDVKM. The CDR3 runs 17 residues. The CDR3 region is CASSSPGLAGGLDEQFF. CDR3 DNA sequence: TGTGCCAGCAGCTCACCGGGACTAGCGGGGGGGCTCGATGAGCAGTTCTTC.

The chain joins TRBV7-6 to TRBJ2-3; 8 bases are a match to TRBD2. The CDR3 runs to 15 residues. The germline CDR1 and CDR2 sequences are SGHVS and FNYEAQ. V dropped 2 bases and J dropped 5; count of bases not matched to a gene: 6. CDR3 amino acids: CASSLNAGGLDTQYF. For the CDR3, the DNA is TGTGCCAGCAGCTTAAACGCGGGGGGCCTAGATACGCAGTATTTT.

The chain uses TRBV5-4 and TRBJ1-2; tentatively, D is TRBD1 (6 bases). The germline V gene has CDR1 SGHNT and CDR2 YYREEE (reference sequence). This CDR3 has 14 residues. Trimming shortened V by 0 bases and J by 4 bases, and 10 bases separated the two germline ends. The CDR3, as DNA: TGTGCCAGCAGCTTGGACGGGACAAGCTATGGCTACACCTTC. Its translation is CASSLDGTSYGYTF.

The genes are TRBV19 and TRBJ2-7; possible D gene TRBD1, 6 bases. This CDR3 contains 17 residues. V lost 3 bases, J lost 2 bases, and 20 bases lay in between. Per germline, CDR1 LNHDA and CDR2 SQIVND (reference sequence). CDR3 amino acids: CASSIQIGQTLPYEQYF. The CDR3 DNA reads as TGTGCCAGTAGTATTCAGATTGGACAGACTCTTCCCTACGAGCAGTACTTC.

This clone has just one count. CDR3 sequence reads: CAFRTGGGYNEQFF. The CDR3 nucleotides are TGTGCCTTTAGGACAGGGGGAGGCTACAATGAGCAGTTCTTC. V and J are TRBV6-1 and TRBJ2-1; 10 bases fit TRBD1. The germline V gene has CDR1 MNHNS and CDR2 SASEGT. V lost 11 bases to trimming and J lost 3 bases; unmatched junction nucleotides: 7. The CDR3 has 14 amino acids.

This clone was seen just once. This CDR3 reads CASSQDGTVQYF. As DNA, the CDR3 is TGCGCCAGCAGCCAAGATGGGACTGTGCAGTACTTC. The chain carries TRBV4-1 and TRBJ2-7; weak D call: TRBD2 (6 bases). The CDR3 contains 12 residues. V lost 0 bases and J lost 9, with 9 bases in between. Germline CDR1 is MGHRA and CDR2 is YSYEKL.

This clone was detected once. V usage is TRBV5-1 and J usage is TRBJ2-2, with D tentatively TRBD2 (7 bases). Germline V gene data show CDR1 as SGHRS and CDR2 as YFSETQ. The CDR3 sequence is 15 residues long. Trimming removed 7 bases at V and 7 bases at J, with 20 bases between. The CDR3 DNA reads as TGCGCCAGCGCCCCAGGGGCGGGGGAAGTCGGGGAGCTGTTTTTT. Amino acid sequence: CASAPGAGEVGELFF.